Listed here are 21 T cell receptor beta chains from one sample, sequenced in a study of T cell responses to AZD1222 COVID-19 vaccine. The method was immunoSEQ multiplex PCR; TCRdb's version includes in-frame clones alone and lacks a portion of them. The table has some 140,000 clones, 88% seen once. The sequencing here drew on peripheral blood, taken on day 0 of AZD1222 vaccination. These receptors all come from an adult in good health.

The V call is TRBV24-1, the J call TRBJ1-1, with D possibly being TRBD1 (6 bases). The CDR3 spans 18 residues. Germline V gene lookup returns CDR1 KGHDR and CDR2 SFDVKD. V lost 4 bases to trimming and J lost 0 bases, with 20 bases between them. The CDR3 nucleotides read TGTGCCACCAGTGACCCCGGACAGTCCCCGTTCATGAACACTGAAGCTTTCTTT. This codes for CATSDPGQSPFMNTEAFF.

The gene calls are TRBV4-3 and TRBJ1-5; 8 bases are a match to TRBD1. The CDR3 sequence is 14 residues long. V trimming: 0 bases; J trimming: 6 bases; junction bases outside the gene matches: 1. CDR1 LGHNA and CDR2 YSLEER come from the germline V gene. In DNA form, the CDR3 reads TGCGCCAGCAGCCAAGACAGGGGGCTTCAGCCCCAGCATTTT. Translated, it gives CASSQDRGLQPQHF.

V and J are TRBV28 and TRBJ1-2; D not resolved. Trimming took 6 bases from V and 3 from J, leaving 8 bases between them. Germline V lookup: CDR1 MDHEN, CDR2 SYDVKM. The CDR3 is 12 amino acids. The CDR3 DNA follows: TGTGCCAGCAGGTTCAGAGACTATGGCTACACCTTC. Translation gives CASRFRDYGYTF.

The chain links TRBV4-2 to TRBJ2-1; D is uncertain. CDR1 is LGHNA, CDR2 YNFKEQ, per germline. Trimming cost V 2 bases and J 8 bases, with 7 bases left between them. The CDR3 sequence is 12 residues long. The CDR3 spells CASSQTLDEQFF. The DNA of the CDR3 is TGTGCCAGCAGCCAAACCCTGGATGAGCAGTTCTTC.

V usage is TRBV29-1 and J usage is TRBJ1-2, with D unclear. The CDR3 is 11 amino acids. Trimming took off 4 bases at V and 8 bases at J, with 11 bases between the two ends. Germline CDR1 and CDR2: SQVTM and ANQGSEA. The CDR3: CSVVVYGGYTF. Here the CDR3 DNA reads TGCAGCGTTGTAGTGTATGGGGGCTACACCTTC.

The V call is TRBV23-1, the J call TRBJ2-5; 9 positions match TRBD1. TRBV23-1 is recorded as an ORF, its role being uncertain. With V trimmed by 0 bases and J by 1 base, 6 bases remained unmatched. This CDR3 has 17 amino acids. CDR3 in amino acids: CASSQSTGGDIQETQYF. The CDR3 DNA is TGCGCCAGCAGTCAATCTACAGGGGGCGATATCCAAGAGACCCAGTACTTC.

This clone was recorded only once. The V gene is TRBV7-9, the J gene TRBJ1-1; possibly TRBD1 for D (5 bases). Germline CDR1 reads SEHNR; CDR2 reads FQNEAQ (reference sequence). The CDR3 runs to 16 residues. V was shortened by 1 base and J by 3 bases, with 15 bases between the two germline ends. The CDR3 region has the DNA TGTGCCAGCAGCTTAGACCCAGGGCTAGGGGACACTGAAGCTTTCTTT. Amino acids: CASSLDPGLGDTEAFF. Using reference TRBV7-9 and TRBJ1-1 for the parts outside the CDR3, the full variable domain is DTGVSQNPRHKITKRGQNVTFRCDPISEHNRLYWYRQTLGQGPEFLTYFQNEAQLEKSRLLSDRFSAERPKGSFSTLEIQRTEQGDSAMYLCASSLDPGLGDTEAFFGQGTRLTVV.

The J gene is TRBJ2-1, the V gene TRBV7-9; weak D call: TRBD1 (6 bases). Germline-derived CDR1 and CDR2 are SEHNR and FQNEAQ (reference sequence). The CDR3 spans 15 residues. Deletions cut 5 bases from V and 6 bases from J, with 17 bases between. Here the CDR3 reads CASSPNVRTVNEQFF. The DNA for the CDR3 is TGTGCCAGCAGCCCCAACGTAAGGACAGTCAATGAGCAGTTCTTC.

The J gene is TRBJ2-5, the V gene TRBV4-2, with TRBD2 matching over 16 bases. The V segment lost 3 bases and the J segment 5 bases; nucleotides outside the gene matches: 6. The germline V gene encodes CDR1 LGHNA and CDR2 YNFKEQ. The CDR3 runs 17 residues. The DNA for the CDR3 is TGTGCCAGCAGCCACGGGACTAGCGGGGGGGCCGGGGAGACCCAGTACTTC. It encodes CASSHGTSGGAGETQYF.

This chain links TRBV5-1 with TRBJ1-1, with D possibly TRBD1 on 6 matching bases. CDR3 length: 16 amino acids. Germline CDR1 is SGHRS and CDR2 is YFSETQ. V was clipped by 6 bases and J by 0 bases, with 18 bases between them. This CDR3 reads CASTWGATAMNTEAFF. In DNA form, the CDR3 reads TGCGCCAGCACGTGGGGGGCGACAGCGATGAACACTGAAGCTTTCTTT.

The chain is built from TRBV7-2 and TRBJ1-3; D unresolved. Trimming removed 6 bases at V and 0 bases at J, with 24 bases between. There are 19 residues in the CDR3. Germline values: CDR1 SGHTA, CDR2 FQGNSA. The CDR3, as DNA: TGTGCCAGCAGGCCCGGGCCCTCCAATCTGCCGAGCTCTGGAAACACCATATATTTT. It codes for CASRPGPSNLPSSGNTIYF.

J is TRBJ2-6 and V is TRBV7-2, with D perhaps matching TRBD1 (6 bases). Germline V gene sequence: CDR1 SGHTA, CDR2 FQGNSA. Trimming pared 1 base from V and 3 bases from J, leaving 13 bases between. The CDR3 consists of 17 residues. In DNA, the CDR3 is TGTGCCAGCAGCTTAGGGAGGACAGTCCTTGGGGCCAACGTCCTGACTTTC. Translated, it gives CASSLGRTVLGANVLTF.

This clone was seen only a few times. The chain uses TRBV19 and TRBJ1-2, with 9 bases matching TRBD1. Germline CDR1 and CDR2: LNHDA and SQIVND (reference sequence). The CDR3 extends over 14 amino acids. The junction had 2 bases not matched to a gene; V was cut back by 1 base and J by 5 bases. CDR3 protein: CASSIAGTGYGYTF. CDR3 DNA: TGTGCCAGTAGTATAGCTGGGACAGGGTATGGCTACACCTTC. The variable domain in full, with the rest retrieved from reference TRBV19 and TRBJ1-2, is DGGITQSPKYLFRKEGQNVTLSCEQNLNHDAMYWYRQDPGQGLRLIYYSQIVNDFQKGDIAEGYSVSREKKESFPLTVTSAQKNPTAFYLCASSIAGTGYGYTFGSGTRLTVV.

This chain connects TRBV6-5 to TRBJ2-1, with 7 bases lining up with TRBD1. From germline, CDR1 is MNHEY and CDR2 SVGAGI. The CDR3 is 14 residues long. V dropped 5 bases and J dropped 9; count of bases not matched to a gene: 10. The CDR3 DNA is TGTGCCAGCAGTCCACAACAGGGGACCAGTGAGCAGTTCTTC. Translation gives CASSPQQGTSEQFF.

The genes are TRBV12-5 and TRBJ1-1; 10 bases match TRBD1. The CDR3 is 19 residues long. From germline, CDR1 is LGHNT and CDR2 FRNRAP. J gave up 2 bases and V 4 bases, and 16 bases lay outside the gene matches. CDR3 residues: CASGSSYPGTGAGNTEAFF. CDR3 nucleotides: TGTGCTAGTGGTTCCTCGTACCCCGGGACAGGGGCTGGAAACACTGAAGCTTTCTTT.

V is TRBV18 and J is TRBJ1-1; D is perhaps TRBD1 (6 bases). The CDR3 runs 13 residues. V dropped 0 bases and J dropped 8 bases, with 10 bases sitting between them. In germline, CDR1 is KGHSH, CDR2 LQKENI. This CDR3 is CASSPPWDKEAFF. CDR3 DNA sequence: TGTGCCAGCTCACCACCCTGGGACAAAGAAGCTTTCTTT. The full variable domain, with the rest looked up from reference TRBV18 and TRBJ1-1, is NAGVMQNPRHLVRRRGQEARLRCSPMKGHSHVYWYRQLPEEGLKFMVYLQKENIIDESGMPKERFSAEFPKEGPSILRIQQVVRGDSAAYFCASSPPWDKEAFFGQGTRLTVV.

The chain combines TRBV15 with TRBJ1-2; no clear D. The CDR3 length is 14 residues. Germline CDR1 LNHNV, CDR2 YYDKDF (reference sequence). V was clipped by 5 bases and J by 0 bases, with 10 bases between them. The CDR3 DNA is TGTGCCACCAGCCGGGCGATGACTAACTATGGCTACACCTTC. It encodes CATSRAMTNYGYTF.

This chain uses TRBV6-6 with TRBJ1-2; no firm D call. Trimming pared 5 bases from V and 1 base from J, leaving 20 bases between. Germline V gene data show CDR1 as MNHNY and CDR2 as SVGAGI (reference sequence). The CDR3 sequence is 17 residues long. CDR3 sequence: CASSPRPSQRLNYGYTF. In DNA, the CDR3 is TGTGCCAGCAGTCCCCGACCGTCTCAGCGCCTTAACTATGGCTACACCTTC.

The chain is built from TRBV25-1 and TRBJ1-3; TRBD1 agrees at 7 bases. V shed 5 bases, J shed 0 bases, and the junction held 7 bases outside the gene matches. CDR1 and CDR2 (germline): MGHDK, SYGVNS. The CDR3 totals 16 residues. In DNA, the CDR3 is TGTGCCAGCAGTCAGACAGGGATCAGCTCTGGAAACACCATATATTTT. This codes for CASSQTGISSGNTIYF.

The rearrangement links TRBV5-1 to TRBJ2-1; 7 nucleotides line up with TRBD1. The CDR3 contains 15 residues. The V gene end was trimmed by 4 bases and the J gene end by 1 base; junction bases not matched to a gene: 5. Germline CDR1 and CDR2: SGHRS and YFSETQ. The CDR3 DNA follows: TGCGCCAGCAGCACCACAGGGGAATCCTACAATGAGCAGTTCTTC. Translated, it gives CASSTTGESYNEQFF.

CDR3 DNA sequence: TGTGCCAGCAGCCCACTAGCGGACTCCTACGAGCAGTACTTC. Protein product: CASSPLADSYEQYF. V and J are TRBV7-2 and TRBJ2-7; 8 bases fit TRBD2. V was clipped by 5 bases and J by 0 bases; unmatched bases: 3. This CDR3 is built from 14 residues. From germline, CDR1 is SGHTA and CDR2 FQGNSA.